This T cell receptor beta chain was sequenced for a study of cytomegalovirus exposure and HLA in healthy donors. Study details: The approximately 680 first-cohort repertoires and the 95 to 150 validation repertoires shared the same platform, a later analysis reported. Study conclusions and caveats: The study flagged fewer than 200 TCR beta chains as cytomegalovirus-associated.

The study drew the donors from its approximately 110-subject validation cohort, separate from the approximately 670-subject first cohort. Using immunoSEQ multiplex PCR, the repertoire was profiled, and TCRdb retains in-frame clones only, with some absent. Of some 150,000 clones in the sample, approximately 89% were seen once. Turning to this clone: Its antigen remains unknown.

The V end lost 2 bases, the J end lost 4 bases, and 8 bases lay between the germline ends. CDR3 length equals 13 residues. Germline CDR1 ENHRY, CDR2 SYGVKD. Material: PBMCs. This chain uses TRBV10-3 with TRBJ2-5; D gene unclear. The sequence derives from a man in his late teens or twenties in good health and CMV-seronegative. The CDR3 reads CAISETSVETQYF. In nucleotides, the CDR3 is TGTGCCATCAGTGAGACCAGCGTAGAGACCCAGTACTTC.